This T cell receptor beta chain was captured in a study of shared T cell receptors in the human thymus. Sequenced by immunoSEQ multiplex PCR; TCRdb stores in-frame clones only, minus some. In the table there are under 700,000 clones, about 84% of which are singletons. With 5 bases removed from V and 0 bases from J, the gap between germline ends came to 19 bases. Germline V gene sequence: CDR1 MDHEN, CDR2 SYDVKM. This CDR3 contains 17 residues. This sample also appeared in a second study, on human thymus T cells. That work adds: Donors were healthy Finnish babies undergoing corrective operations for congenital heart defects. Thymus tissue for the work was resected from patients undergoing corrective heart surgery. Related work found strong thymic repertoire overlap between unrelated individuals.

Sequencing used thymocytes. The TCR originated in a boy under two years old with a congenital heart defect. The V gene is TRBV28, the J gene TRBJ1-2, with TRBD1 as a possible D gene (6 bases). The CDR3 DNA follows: TGTGCCAGCAGTCCTACCCCAGGGGTTCGGGCTAACTATGGCTACACCTTC. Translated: CASSPTPGVRANYGYTF.